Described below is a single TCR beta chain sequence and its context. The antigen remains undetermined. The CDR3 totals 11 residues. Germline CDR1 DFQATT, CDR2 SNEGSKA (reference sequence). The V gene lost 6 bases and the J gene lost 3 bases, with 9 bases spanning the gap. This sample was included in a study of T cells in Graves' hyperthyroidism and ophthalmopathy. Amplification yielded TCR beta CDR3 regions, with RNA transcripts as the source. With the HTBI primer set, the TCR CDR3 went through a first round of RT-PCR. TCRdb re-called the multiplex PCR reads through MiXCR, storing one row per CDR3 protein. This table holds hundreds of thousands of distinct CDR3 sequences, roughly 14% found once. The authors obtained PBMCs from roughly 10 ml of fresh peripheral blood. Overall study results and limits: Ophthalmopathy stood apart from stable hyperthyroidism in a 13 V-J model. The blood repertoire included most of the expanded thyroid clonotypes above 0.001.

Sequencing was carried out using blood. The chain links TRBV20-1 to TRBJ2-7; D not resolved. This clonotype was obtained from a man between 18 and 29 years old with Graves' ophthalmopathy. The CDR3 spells CSALNSYEQYF. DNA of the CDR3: TGCAGTGCGTTAAACAGCTACGAGCAGTACTTC.